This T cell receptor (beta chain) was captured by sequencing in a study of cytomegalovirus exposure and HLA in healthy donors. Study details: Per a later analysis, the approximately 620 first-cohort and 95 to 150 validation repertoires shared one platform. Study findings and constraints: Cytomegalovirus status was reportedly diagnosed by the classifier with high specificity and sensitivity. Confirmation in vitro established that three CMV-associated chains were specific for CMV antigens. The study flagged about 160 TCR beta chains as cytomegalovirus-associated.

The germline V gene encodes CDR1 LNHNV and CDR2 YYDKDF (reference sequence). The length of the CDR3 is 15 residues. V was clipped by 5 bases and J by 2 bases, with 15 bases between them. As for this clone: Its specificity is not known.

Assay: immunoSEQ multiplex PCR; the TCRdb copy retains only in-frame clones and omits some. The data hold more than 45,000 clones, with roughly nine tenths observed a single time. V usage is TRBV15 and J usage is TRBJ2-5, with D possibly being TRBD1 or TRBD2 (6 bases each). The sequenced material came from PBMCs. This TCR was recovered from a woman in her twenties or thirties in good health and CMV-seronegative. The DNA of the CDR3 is TGTGCCACCAGCGGAGGGGGTAGGGGACAAGAGACCCAGTACTTC. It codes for CATSGGGRGQETQYF.